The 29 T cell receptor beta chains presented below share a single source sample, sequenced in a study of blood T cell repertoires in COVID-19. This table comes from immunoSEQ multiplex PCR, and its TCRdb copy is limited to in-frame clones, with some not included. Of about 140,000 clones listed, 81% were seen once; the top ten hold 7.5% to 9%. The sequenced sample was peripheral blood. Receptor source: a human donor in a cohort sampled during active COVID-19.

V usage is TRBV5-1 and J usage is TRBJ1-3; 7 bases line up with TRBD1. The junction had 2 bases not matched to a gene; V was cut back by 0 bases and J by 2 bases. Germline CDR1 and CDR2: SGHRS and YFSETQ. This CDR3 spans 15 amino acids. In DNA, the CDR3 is TGCGCCAGCAGCTTGGACAGGGGTCCTGGAAACACCATATATTTT. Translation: CASSLDRGPGNTIYF.

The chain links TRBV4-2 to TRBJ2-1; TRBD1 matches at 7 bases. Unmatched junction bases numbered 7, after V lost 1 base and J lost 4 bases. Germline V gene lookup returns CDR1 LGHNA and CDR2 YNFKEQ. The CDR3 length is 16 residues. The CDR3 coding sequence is TGTGCCAGCAGCCAAGCGGATAGGGGGCTTTACAATGAGCAGTTCTTC. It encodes CASSQADRGLYNEQFF.

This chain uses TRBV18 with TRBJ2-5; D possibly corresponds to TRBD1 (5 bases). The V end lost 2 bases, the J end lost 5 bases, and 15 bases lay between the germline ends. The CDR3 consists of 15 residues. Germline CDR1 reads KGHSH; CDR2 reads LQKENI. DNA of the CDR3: TGTGCCAGCTCACCAGTGCAGGGCAGGTCGGAGACCCAGTACTTC. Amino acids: CASSPVQGRSETQYF.

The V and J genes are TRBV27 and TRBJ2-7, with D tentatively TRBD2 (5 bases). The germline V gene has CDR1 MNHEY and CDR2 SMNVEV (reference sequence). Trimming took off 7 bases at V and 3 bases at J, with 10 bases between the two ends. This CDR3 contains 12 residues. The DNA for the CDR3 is TGTGCCAGCAACGATGGAGGCTACGAGCAGTACTTC. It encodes CASNDGGYEQYF.

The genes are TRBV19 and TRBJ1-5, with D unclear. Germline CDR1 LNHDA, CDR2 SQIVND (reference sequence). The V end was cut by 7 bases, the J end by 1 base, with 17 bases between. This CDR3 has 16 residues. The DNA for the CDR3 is TGTGCCAGTATCGATAGCGCCGGACGCAGCAATCAGCCCCAGCATTTT. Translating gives CASIDSAGRSNQPQHF.

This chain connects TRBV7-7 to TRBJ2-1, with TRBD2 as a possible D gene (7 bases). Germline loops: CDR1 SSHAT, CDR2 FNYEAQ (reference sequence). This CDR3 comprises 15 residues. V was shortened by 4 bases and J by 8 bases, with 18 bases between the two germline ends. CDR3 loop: CASSSTGTTGDEQFF. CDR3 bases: TGTGCCAGCAGCTCCACAGGGACTACCGGCGATGAGCAGTTCTTC.

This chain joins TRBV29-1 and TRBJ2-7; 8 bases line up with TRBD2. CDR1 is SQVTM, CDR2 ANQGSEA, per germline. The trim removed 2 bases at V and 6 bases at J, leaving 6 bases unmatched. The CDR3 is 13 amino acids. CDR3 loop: CSVELGGRSEQYF. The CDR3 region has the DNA TGCAGCGTTGAATTGGGCGGGAGGTCCGAGCAGTACTTC.

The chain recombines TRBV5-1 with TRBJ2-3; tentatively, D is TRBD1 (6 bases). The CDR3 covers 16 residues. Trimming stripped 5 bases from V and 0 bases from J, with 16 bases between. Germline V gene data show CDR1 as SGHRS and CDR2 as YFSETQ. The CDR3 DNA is TGCGCCAGCAGTCCGAACAGGGCCGGTAGCACAGATACGCAGTATTTT. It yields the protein CASSPNRAGSTDTQYF. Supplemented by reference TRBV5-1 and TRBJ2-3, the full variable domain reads KAGVTQTPRYLIKTRGQQVTLSCSPISGHRSVSWYQQTPGQGLQFLFEYFSETQRNKGNFPGRFSGRQFSNSRSEMNVSTLELGDSALYLCASSPNRAGSTDTQYFGPGTRLTVL.

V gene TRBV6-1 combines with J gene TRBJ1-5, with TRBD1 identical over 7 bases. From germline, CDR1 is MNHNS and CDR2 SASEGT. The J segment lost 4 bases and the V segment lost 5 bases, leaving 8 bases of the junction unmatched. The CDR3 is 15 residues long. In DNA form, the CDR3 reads TGTGCCAGCAGTCCTACAGGGGCGGGGAATCAGCCCCAGCATTTT. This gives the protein CASSPTGAGNQPQHF.

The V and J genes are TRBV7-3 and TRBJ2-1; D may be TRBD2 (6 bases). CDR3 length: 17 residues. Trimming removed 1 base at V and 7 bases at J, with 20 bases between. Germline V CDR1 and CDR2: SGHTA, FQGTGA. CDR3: CASSLKKAEGRRNEQFF. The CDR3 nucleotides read TGTGCCAGCAGCTTAAAGAAGGCGGAGGGTCGAAGGAATGAGCAGTTCTTC.

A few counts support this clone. This CDR3 is CASTNPTAANEQFF. The CDR3 coding sequence is TGTGCCAGTACCAATCCGACGGCGGCCAATGAGCAGTTCTTC. The chain has TRBV19 and TRBJ2-1; no reliable D call. The germline V and J ends were trimmed by 7 bases and 6 bases, with 16 bases remaining between them. The germline CDR1 and CDR2 sequences are LNHDA and SQIVND (reference sequence). The CDR3 is made up of 14 amino acids.

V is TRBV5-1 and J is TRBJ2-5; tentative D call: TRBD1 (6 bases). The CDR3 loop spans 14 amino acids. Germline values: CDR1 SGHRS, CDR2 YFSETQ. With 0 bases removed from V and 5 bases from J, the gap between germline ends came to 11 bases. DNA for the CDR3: TGCGCCAGCAGCTTGGGACAGGTCGGGGAGACCCAGTACTTC. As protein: CASSLGQVGETQYF.

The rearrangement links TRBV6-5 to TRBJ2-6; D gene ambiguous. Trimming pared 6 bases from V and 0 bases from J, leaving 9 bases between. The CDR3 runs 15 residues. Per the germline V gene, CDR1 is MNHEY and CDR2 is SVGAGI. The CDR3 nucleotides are TGTGCCAGCAGGATAGACTTCTCTGGGGCCAACGTCCTGACTTTC. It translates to CASRIDFSGANVLTF.

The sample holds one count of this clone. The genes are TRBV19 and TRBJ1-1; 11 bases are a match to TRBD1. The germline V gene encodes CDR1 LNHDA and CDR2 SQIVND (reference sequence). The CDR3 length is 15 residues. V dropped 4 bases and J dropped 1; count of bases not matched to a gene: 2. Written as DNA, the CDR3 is TGTGCCAGTAGTAGGGACAGGGGGTGGAACACTGAAGCTTTCTTT. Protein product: CASSRDRGWNTEAFF.

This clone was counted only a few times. The CDR3 nucleotides are TGTGCCAGCAGCCCCGGAGGTAGTGGCTACACCTTC. It translates to CASSPGGSGYTF. The chain recombines TRBV6-6 with TRBJ1-2, with D hard to call. This CDR3 has 12 amino acids. V lost 6 bases, J lost 7 bases, and 12 bases lay in between. CDR1 MNHNY and CDR2 SVGAGI come from the germline V gene (reference sequence).

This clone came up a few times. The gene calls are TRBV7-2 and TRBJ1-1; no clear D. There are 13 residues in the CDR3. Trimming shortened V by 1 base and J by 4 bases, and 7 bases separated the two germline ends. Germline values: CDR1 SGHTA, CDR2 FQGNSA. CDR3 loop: CASSLDRSTEAFF. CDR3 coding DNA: TGTGCCAGCAGCTTAGATCGGAGCACTGAAGCTTTCTTT.

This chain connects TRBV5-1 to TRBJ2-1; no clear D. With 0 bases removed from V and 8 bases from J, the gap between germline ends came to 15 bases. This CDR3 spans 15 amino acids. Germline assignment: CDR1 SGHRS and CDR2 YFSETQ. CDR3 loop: CASSLVLQDRDEQFF. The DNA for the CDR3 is TGCGCCAGCAGCTTGGTTTTGCAAGATCGCGATGAGCAGTTCTTC.

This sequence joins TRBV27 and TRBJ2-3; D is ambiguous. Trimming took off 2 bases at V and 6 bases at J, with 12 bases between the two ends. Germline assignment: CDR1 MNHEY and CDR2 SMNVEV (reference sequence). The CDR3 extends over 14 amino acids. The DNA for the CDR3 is TGTGCCAGCAGTTTAAGCCACAGTTCGGATACGCAGTATTTT. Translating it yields CASSLSHSSDTQYF.

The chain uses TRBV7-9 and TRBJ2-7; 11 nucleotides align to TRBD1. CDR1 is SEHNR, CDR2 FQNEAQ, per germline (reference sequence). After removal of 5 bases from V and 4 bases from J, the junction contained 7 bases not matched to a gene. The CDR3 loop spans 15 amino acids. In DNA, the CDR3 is TGTGCCAGCAGCCACCGGGGACAGGGGGGATACGAGCAGTACTTC. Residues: CASSHRGQGGYEQYF.

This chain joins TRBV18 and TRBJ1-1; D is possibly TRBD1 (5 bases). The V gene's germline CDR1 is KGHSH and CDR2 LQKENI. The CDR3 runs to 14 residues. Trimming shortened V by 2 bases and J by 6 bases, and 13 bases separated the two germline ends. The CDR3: CASSPAGEVAEAFF. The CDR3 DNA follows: TGTGCCAGCTCACCAGCGGGGGAGGTTGCTGAAGCTTTCTTT. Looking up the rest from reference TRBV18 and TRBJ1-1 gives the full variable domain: NAGVMQNPRHLVRRRGQEARLRCSPMKGHSHVYWYRQLPEEGLKFMVYLQKENIIDESGMPKERFSAEFPKEGPSILRIQQVVRGDSAAYFCASSPAGEVAEAFFGQGTRLTVV.

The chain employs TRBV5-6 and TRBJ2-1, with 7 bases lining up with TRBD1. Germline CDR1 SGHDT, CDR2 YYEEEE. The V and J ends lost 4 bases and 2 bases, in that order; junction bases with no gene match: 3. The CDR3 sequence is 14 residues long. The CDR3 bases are TGTGCCAGCAGCCTGGACAGGCCCTACAATGAGCAGTTCTTC. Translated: CASSLDRPYNEQFF. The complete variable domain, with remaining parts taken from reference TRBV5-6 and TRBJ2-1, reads DAGVTQSPTHLIKTRGQQVTLRCSPKSGHDTVSWYQQALGQGPQFIFQYYEEEERQRGNFPDRFSGHQFPNYSSELNVNALLLGDSALYLCASSLDRPYNEQFFGPGTRLTVL.

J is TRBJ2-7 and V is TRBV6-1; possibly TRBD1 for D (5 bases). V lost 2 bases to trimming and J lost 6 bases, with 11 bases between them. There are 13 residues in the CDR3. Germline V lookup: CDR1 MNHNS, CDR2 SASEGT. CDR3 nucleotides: TGTGCCAGCAGTGAATTAGGGGTATCCGAGCAGTACTTC. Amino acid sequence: CASSELGVSEQYF.

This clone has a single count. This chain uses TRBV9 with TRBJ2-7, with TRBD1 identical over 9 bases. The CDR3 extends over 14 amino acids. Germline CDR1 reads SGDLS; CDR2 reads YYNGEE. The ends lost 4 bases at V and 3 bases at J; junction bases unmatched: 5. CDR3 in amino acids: CASSRGTGNYEQYF. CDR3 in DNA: TGTGCCAGCAGCCGCGGGACAGGGAACTACGAGCAGTACTTC.

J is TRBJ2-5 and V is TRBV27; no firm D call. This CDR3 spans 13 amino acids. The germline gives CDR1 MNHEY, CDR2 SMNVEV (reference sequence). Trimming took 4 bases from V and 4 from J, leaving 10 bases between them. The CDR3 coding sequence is TGTGCCAGCAGTTCCCCTACGGGAGAGACCCAGTACTTC. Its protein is CASSSPTGETQYF.

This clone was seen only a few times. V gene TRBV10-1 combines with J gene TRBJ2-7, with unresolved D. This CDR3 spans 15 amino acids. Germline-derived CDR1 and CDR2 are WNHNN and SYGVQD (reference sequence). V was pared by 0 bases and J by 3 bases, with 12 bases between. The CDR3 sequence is CASSESQTPNYEQYF. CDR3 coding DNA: TGCGCCAGCAGTGAGTCGCAGACACCGAACTACGAGCAGTACTTC.

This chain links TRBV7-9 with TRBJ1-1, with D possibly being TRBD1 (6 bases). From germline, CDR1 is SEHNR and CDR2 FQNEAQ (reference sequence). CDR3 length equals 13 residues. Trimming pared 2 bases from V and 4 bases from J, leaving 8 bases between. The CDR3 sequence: CASSLRGGTEAFF. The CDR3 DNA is TGTGCCAGCAGCTTACGAGGGGGCACTGAAGCTTTCTTT.

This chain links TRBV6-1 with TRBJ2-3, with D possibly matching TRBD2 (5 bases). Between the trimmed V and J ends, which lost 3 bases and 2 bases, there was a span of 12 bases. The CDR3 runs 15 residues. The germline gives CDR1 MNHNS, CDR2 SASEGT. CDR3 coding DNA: TGTGCCAGCAGTGATTACCGGGGTATCACAGATACGCAGTATTTT. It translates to CASSDYRGITDTQYF.

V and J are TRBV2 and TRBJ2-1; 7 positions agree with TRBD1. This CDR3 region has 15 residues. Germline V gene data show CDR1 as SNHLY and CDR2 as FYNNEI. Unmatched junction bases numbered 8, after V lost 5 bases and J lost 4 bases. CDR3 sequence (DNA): TGTGCCAGCAGTCCTCGGACAGGCCTATACAATGAGCAGTTCTTC. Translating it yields CASSPRTGLYNEQFF.

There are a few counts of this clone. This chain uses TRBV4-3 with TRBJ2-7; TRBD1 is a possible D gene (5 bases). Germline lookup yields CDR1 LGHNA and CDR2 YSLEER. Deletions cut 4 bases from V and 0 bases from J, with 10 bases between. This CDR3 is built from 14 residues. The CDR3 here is CASSPVDNSYEQYF. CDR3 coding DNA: TGCGCCAGCAGCCCAGTGGACAACTCCTACGAGCAGTACTTC.